This passage covers 26 T cell receptor beta chains from one sample sequenced in a study of neoadjuvant anti-PD-1 for oral cavity cancer. TCRdb's copy holds only in-frame clones and misses some; the assay was immunoSEQ multiplex PCR. Among about 14,000 clones listed, roughly 70% were seen once. Sequenced here: PBMCs, sampled before nivolumab (anti-PD-1) treatment. These receptors came from a person between 40 and 85 years old with oral cavity squamous cell carcinoma.

This rearrangement joins TRBV7-8 to TRBJ1-5; D not certain. Germline V CDR1 and CDR2: SGHVS, FQNEAQ. CDR3 length equals 16 residues. With 1 base removed from V and 0 bases from J, the gap between germline ends came to 10 bases. The CDR3 coding sequence is TGTGCCAGCAGCTTAGGGCTGATCAATAGCAATCAGCCCCAGCATTTT. It translates to CASSLGLINSNQPQHF.

The chain carries TRBV19 and TRBJ1-5, with TRBD1 as a possible D gene (6 bases). In germline, CDR1 is LNHDA, CDR2 SQIVND (reference sequence). V lost 3 bases to trimming and J lost 2 bases, with 14 bases between them. There are 16 residues in the CDR3. The DNA of the CDR3 is TGTGCCAGTAGTATCTTGGGGGCGCGAGGCAATCAGCCCCAGCATTTT. Protein product: CASSILGARGNQPQHF.

The J gene is TRBJ2-1, the V gene TRBV5-1; 8 bases line up with TRBD1. J lost 7 bases, V lost 3 bases, and 6 bases had no gene match. Per the germline V gene, CDR1 is SGHRS and CDR2 is YFSETQ. The CDR3 contains 14 residues. CDR3: CASSSAGGWNEQFF. The CDR3 region has the DNA TGCGCCAGCAGCTCCGCAGGGGGCTGGAATGAGCAGTTCTTC.

This clone counts as large. This chain joins TRBV7-9 and TRBJ2-2; 14 bases are shared with TRBD2. This CDR3 is 18 amino acids long. Germline V gene data show CDR1 as SEHNR and CDR2 as FQNEAQ (reference sequence). After removal of 6 bases from V and 4 bases from J, the junction contained 10 bases not matched to a gene. The CDR3 spells CASREPGLAGELTGELFF. CDR3 DNA: TGTGCCAGCAGGGAACCGGGACTAGCGGGGGAGCTCACCGGGGAGCTGTTTTTT.

The chain is built from TRBV7-8 and TRBJ2-1; D might be TRBD2 (5 bases). In germline, CDR1 is SGHVS, CDR2 FQNEAQ. The CDR3 has 19 amino acids. Trimming pared 1 base from V and 0 bases from J, leaving 19 bases between. The CDR3 region is CASSLESSRWENSYNEQFF. DNA of the CDR3: TGTGCCAGCAGCTTAGAGTCATCCCGTTGGGAGAACTCCTACAATGAGCAGTTCTTC. Combining the CDR3 with reference TRBV7-8 and TRBJ2-1 gives the whole variable domain GAGVSQSPRYKVAKRGQDVALRCDPISGHVSLFWYQQALGQGPEFLTYFQNEAQLDKSGLPSDRFFAERPEGSVSTLKIQRTQQEDSAVYLCASSLESSRWENSYNEQFFGPGTRLTVL.

The V and J genes are TRBV7-6 and TRBJ1-4, with TRBD1 as a possible D gene (5 bases). V was trimmed by 5 bases and J by 7 bases, leaving 14 bases between them. This CDR3 has 14 residues. In germline, CDR1 is SGHVS, CDR2 FNYEAQ. The CDR3 is CASSNYGRGEKLFF. As DNA, the CDR3 is TGTGCCAGCAGCAATTACGGGAGGGGTGAAAAACTGTTTTTT.

This clone occurred once. This chain connects TRBV5-1 to TRBJ2-7, with TRBD1 as a possible D gene (5 bases). CDR1 is SGHRS, CDR2 YFSETQ, per germline. The germline V and J ends were trimmed by 0 bases and 7 bases, with 17 bases remaining between them. The CDR3 loop spans 15 amino acids. The DNA of the CDR3 is TGCGCCAGCAGCTTGGAATCGCCCAGGGTTGGGGAGCAGTACTTC. It specifies CASSLESPRVGEQYF. The variable domain in full, completed from reference TRBV5-1 and TRBJ2-7, reads KAGVTQTPRYLIKTRGQQVTLSCSPISGHRSVSWYQQTPGQGLQFLFEYFSETQRNKGNFPGRFSGRQFSNSRSEMNVSTLELGDSALYLCASSLESPRVGEQYFGPGTRLTVT.

A single count supports this clone. The CDR3 coding sequence is TGTGCCAGCAGCTTAAACAGTAATAATCAGCCCCAGCATTTT. Translated, it gives CASSLNSNNQPQHF. The chain links TRBV7-3 to TRBJ1-5; D uncertain. Germline-derived CDR1 and CDR2 are SGHTA and FQGTGA. The CDR3 contains 14 residues. V lost 1 base and J 4 bases, leaving 8 bases between the germline ends.

The chain employs TRBV29-1 and TRBJ1-1, with D perhaps matching TRBD1 (5 bases). Per germline, CDR1 SQVTM and CDR2 ANQGSEA. Trimming removed 6 bases at V and 4 bases at J, with 12 bases between. The CDR3 sequence is 12 residues long. This CDR3 is CSVRDSSTEAFF. The CDR3, as DNA: TGCAGCGTAAGAGACAGTTCCACTGAAGCTTTCTTT.

This chain joins TRBV9 and TRBJ2-3, with D tentatively TRBD2 (6 bases). The ends were cut back, 2 bases at V and 10 bases at J, with 8 bases in the middle. Per the germline V gene, CDR1 is SGDLS and CDR2 is YYNGEE. The CDR3 covers 11 residues. DNA for the CDR3: TGTGCCAGCAGCGTCGGGGGATCGCAGTATTTT. It translates to CASSVGGSQYF.

V gene TRBV9 combines with J gene TRBJ1-2; no definite D call. V lost 3 bases and J lost 3, with 18 bases in between. The CDR3 length is 16 residues. The germline V gene encodes CDR1 SGDLS and CDR2 YYNGEE. CDR3 bases: TGTGCCAGCAGCGATGCTCGAGGGAAAACGGACTATGGCTACACCTTC. Amino acids: CASSDARGKTDYGYTF.

This rearrangement joins TRBV2 to TRBJ2-6; D is unclear. The CDR3 runs 15 residues. Per the germline V gene, CDR1 is SNHLY and CDR2 is FYNNEI. V lost 5 bases to trimming and J lost 0 bases, with 8 bases between them. CDR3 nucleotides: TGTGCCAGCAGTAAGACAAGCTCTGGGGCCAACGTCCTGACTTTC. It yields the protein CASSKTSSGANVLTF.

The chain has TRBV5-8 and TRBJ1-6, with 8 bases fitting TRBD1. Per the germline V gene, CDR1 is SGHTS and CDR2 is YDEGEE. There are 15 residues in the CDR3. The V and J ends lost 6 bases and 7 bases, in that order; junction bases with no gene match: 9. Here the CDR3 DNA reads TGTGCCAGCATGCCACAGGGGGTGTGGAATTCACCCCTCCACTTT. Residues: CASMPQGVWNSPLHF.

The chain uses TRBV9 and TRBJ1-2; D perhaps matches TRBD1 (6 bases). Germline V lookup: CDR1 SGDLS, CDR2 YYNGEE. The CDR3 is 17 residues long. The V and J ends lost 0 bases and 4 bases respectively, with 19 bases between them. The CDR3 loop is CASSVGPTGPRGYGYTF. The CDR3, as DNA: TGTGCCAGCAGCGTAGGACCCACAGGGCCCCGCGGCTATGGCTACACCTTC. The full variable domain, its missing parts supplied by reference TRBV9 and TRBJ1-2, is DSGVTQTPKHLITATGQRVTLRCSPRSGDLSVYWYQQSLDQGLQFLIQYYNGEERAKGNILERFSAQQFPDLHSELNLSSLELGDSALYFCASSVGPTGPRGYGYTFGSGTRLTVV.

The V call is TRBV2, the J call TRBJ2-3, with 7 positions matching TRBD2. Germline CDR1 is SNHLY and CDR2 is FYNNEI. This CDR3 has 15 amino acids. J lost 1 base, V lost 3 bases, and 4 bases had no gene match. DNA of the CDR3: TGTGCCAGCAGTGACGCGGGGGTCGGCACAGATACGCAGTATTTT. Translating gives CASSDAGVGTDTQYF.

This clone was counted a few times. The chain employs TRBV15 and TRBJ1-1; unclear D gene. The CDR3 runs to 15 residues. Germline loops: CDR1 LNHNV, CDR2 YYDKDF (reference sequence). Between the trimmed V and J ends, which lost 6 bases and 0 bases, there was a span of 14 bases. As DNA, the CDR3 is TGTGCCACCAGAGCATCAGGTCTCATGAACACTGAAGCTTTCTTT. Encoded protein: CATRASGLMNTEAFF.

V usage is TRBV13 and J usage is TRBJ1-4; D unclear. The CDR3 is 14 residues long. With 3 bases removed from V and 7 bases from J, the gap between germline ends came to 12 bases. CDR1 and CDR2 (germline): PRHDT, FYEKMQ (reference sequence). Written as DNA, the CDR3 is TGTGCCAGCAGCTTTCCTCGGACTTCTGAAAAACTGTTTTTT. The encoded protein is CASSFPRTSEKLFF.

The V call is TRBV27, the J call TRBJ1-5; D perhaps matches TRBD1 (5 bases). With 0 bases removed from V and 6 bases from J, the gap between germline ends came to 12 bases. CDR3 size: 15 residues. Per germline, CDR1 MNHEY and CDR2 SMNVEV (reference sequence). The CDR3 DNA sequence: TGTGCCAGCAGTTTATCGATCGGGGGGGGTCAGCCCCAGCATTTT. Translating gives CASSLSIGGGQPQHF.

This clone was counted a single time. V gene TRBV30 combines with J gene TRBJ2-2; 8 bases agree with TRBD2. J lost 4 bases, V lost 4 bases, and 11 bases had no gene match. This CDR3 comprises 16 residues. Germline-derived CDR1 and CDR2 are GTSNPN and SVGIG (reference sequence). In DNA form, the CDR3 reads TGTGCCTGGAAACCGGGCGGGGGGCTTATCACCGGGGAGCTGTTTTTT. It encodes CAWKPGGGLITGELFF.

V gene TRBV7-6 combines with J gene TRBJ2-5; 7 bases are a match to TRBD1. V shed 3 bases and J 4 bases; nucleotides not matched to a gene: 2. Per the germline V gene, CDR1 is SGHVS and CDR2 is FNYEAQ. This CDR3 is built from 13 residues. CDR3 sequence: CASSFPGGETQYF. DNA for the CDR3: TGTGCCAGCAGCTTTCCAGGGGGAGAGACCCAGTACTTC. Using reference TRBV7-6 and TRBJ2-5 for the parts outside the CDR3, the full variable domain is GAGVSQSPRYKVTKRGQDVALRCDPISGHVSLYWYRQALGQGPEFLTYFNYEAQQDKSGLPNDRFSAERPEGSISTLTIQRTEQRDSAMYRCASSFPGGETQYFGPGTRLLVL.

The rearrangement joins TRBV6-1 to TRBJ2-3, with a weak D call TRBD2 (6 bases). The CDR3 consists of 14 residues. V was trimmed by 6 bases and J by 4 bases, leaving 14 bases between them. Germline CDR1 reads MNHNS; CDR2 reads SASEGT. The CDR3 bases are TGTGCCAGCAGCACCGGGACTCTCCCAGATACGCAGTATTTT. This codes for CASSTGTLPDTQYF.

The J gene is TRBJ1-2, the V gene TRBV4-1; 8 bases align to TRBD1. This CDR3 spans 16 amino acids. CDR1 MGHRA and CDR2 YSYEKL come from the germline V gene. The ends lost 2 bases at V and 4 bases at J; junction bases unmatched: 9. CDR3 sequence (DNA): TGCGCCAGCAGCCAATCGACAGGGGCATCGAGCTATGGCTACACCTTC. This encodes CASSQSTGASSYGYTF.

The J gene is TRBJ2-7, the V gene TRBV19, with TRBD1 as a possible D gene (5 bases). The germline V and J ends were trimmed by 8 bases and 0 bases, with 8 bases remaining between them. The length of the CDR3 is 12 residues. Germline V gene data show CDR1 as LNHDA and CDR2 as SQIVND (reference sequence). This CDR3 is CASSTGSYEQYF. The DNA of the CDR3 is TGTGCCAGTTCCACAGGCTCCTACGAGCAGTACTTC.

DNA of the CDR3: TGTGCCTGGAGTGTAACAGGGGGAAACACCATATATTTT. This codes for CAWSVTGGNTIYF. The V gene is TRBV30, the J gene TRBJ1-3, with D perhaps TRBD1 (6 bases). The CDR3 runs to 13 residues. V was shortened by 0 bases and J by 4 bases, with 7 bases between the two germline ends. CDR1 is GTSNPN, CDR2 SVGIG, per germline (reference sequence).

The chain has TRBV18 and TRBJ1-1; 9 nucleotides line up with TRBD1. Trimming cost V 2 bases and J 5 bases; bases outside gene matches: 6. CDR1 and CDR2 (germline): KGHSH, LQKENI. The CDR3 totals 15 residues. The chain's CDR3 is CASSPVGQGRTEAFF. The CDR3 DNA follows: TGTGCCAGCTCACCAGTGGGACAGGGTAGGACTGAAGCTTTCTTT. The full variable domain, rest sourced from reference TRBV18 and TRBJ1-1, is NAGVMQNPRHLVRRRGQEARLRCSPMKGHSHVYWYRQLPEEGLKFMVYLQKENIIDESGMPKERFSAEFPKEGPSILRIQQVVRGDSAAYFCASSPVGQGRTEAFFGQGTRLTVV.

This clone was observed once. DNA of the CDR3: TGTGCCAGCAGCTTGGGGCCGAGCTCTGGAAACACCATATATTTT. Protein: CASSLGPSSGNTIYF. V and J are TRBV5-5 and TRBJ1-3; D not resolved. Per germline, CDR1 SGHKS and CDR2 YYEKEE (reference sequence). The CDR3 sequence is 15 residues long. V lost 0 bases to trimming and J lost 0 bases, with 7 bases between them.